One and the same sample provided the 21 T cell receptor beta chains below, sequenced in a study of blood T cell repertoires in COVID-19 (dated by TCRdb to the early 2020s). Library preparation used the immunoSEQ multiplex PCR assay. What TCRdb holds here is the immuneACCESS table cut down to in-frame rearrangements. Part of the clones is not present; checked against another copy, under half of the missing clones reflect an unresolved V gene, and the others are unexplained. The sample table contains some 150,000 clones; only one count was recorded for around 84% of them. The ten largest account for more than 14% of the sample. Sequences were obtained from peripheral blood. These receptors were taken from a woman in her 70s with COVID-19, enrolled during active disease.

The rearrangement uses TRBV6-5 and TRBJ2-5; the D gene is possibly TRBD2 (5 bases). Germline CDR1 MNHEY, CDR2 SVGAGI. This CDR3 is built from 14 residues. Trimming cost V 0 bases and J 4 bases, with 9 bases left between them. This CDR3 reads CASSYSFRGETQYF. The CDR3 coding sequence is TGTGCCAGCAGTTACTCGTTCCGGGGAGAGACCCAGTACTTC.

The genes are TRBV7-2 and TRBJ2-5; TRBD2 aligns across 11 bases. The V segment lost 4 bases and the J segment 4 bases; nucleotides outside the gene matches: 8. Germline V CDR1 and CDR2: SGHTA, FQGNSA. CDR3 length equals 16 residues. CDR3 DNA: TGTGCCAGCAGCTCCACCTATAGCGGGGGGGGAGAGACCCAGTACTTC. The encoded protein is CASSSTYSGGGETQYF.

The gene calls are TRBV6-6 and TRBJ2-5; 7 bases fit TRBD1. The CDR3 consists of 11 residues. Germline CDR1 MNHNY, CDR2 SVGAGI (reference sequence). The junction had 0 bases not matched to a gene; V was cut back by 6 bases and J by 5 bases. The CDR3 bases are TGTGCCAGCAGACAGGGGGAGACCCAGTACTTC. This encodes CASRQGETQYF.

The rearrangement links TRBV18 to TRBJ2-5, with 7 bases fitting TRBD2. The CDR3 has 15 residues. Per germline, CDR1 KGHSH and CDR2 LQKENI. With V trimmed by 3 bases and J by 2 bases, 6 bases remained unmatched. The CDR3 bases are TGTGCCAGCTCACCTCGGGACTACTCACAAGAGACCCAGTACTTC. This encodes CASSPRDYSQETQYF.

The CDR3 coding sequence is TGCGCCAGCAGCCCGTCGGGGGGTTATAGCAATCAGCCCCAGCATTTT. Its translation is CASSPSGGYSNQPQHF. This chain connects TRBV5-1 to TRBJ1-5; maybe TRBD1 (5 bases). The CDR3 runs 16 residues. V gave up 4 bases and J gave up 0 bases, with 14 bases separating them. Germline-derived CDR1 and CDR2 are SGHRS and YFSETQ.

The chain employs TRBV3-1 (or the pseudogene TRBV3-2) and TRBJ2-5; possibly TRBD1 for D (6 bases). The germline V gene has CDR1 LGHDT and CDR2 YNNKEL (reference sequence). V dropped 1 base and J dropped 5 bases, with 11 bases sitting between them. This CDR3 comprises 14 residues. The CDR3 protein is CASSQGTGSETQYF. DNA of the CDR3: TGTGCCAGCAGCCAAGGAACAGGGTCGGAGACCCAGTACTTC.

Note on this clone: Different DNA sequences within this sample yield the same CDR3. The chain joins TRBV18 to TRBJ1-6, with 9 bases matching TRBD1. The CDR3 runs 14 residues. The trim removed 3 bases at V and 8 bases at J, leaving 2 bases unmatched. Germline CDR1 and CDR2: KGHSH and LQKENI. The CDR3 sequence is CASSPGQGDSPLHF. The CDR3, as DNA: TGTGCCAGCTCACCGGGACAGGGAGATTCACCCCTCCACTTT. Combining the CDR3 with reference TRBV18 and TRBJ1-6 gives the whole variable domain NAGVMQNPRHLVRRRGQEARLRCSPMKGHSHVYWYRQLPEEGLKFMVYLQKENIIDESGMPKERFSAEFPKEGPSILRIQQVVRGDSAAYFCASSPGQGDSPLHFGNGTRLTVT.

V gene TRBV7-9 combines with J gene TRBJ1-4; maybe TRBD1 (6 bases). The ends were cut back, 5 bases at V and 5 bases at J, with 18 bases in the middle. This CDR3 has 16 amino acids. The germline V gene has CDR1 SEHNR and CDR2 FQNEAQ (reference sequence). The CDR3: CASSLNLDRRNEKLFF. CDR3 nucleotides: TGTGCCAGCAGCCTCAATCTTGACAGGCGAAATGAAAAACTGTTTTTT.

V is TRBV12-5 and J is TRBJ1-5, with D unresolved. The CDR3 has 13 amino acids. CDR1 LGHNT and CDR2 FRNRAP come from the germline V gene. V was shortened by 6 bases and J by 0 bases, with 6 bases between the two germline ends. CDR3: CASGPNSNQPQHF. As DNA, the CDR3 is TGTGCTAGTGGCCCCAATAGCAATCAGCCCCAGCATTTT.

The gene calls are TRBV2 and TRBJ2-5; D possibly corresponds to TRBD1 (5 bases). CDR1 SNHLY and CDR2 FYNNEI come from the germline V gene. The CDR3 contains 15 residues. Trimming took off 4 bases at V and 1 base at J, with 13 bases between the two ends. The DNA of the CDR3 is TGTGCCAGCAGTGTCACTTGGGGCCTCCAAGAGACCCAGTACTTC. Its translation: CASSVTWGLQETQYF.

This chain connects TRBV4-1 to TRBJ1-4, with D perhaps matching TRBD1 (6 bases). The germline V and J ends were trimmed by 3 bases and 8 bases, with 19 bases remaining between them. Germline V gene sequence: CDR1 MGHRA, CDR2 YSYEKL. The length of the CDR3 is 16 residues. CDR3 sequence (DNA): TGCGCCAGCAGCCAGAATAGCAGGGGTTTATTGGAAAAACTGTTTTTT. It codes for CASSQNSRGLLEKLFF.

The CDR3 DNA reads TGTGCCACCAGCAGAGATCAGACGACAGGGGGCAAACTGTTTTTT. Its protein is CATSRDQTTGGKLFF. The chain has TRBV15 and TRBJ1-4, with TRBD1 matching over 10 bases. CDR3 length equals 15 residues. V lost 0 bases to trimming and J lost 11 bases; unmatched junction nucleotides: 6. CDR1 is LNHNV, CDR2 YYDKDF, per germline (reference sequence).

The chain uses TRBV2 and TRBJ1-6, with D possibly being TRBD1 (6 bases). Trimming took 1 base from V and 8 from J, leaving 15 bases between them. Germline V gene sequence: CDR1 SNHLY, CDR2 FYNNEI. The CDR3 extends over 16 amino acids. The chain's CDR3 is CASSEEQGGRHSPLHF. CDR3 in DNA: TGTGCCAGCAGTGAAGAACAGGGCGGACGGCATTCACCCCTCCACTTT.

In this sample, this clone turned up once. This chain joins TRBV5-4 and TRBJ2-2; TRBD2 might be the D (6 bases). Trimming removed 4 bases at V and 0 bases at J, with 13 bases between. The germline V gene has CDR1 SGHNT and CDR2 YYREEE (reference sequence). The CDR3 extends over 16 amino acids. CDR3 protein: CASSPGDGPNTGELFF. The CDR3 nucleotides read TGTGCCAGCAGCCCGGGGGACGGGCCGAACACCGGGGAGCTGTTTTTT.

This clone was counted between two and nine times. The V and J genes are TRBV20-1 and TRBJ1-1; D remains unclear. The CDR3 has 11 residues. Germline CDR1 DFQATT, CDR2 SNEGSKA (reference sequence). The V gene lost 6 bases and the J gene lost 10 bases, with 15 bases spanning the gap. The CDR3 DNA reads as TGCAGTGCCCCGAACCCCCCGGGAGCTTTCTTT. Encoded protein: CSAPNPPGAFF.

CDR3 protein: CAITGTTNEKLFF. CDR3 DNA: TGTGCCATTACGGGGACAACTAATGAAAAACTGTTTTTT. The rearrangement joins TRBV6-6 to TRBJ1-4; no reliable D call. V lost 10 bases and J 0 bases, leaving 9 bases between the germline ends. CDR3 length: 13 amino acids. CDR1 is MNHNY, CDR2 SVGAGI, per germline (reference sequence).

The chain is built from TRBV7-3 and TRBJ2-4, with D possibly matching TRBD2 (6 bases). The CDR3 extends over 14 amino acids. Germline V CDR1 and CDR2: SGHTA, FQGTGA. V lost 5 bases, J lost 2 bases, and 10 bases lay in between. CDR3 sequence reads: CASSPGGTKNIQYF. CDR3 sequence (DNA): TGTGCCAGCAGCCCCGGAGGGACCAAAAACATTCAGTACTTC. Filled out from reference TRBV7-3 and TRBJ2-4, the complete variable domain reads GAGVSQTPSNKVTEKGKYVELRCDPISGHTALYWYRQSLGQGPEFLIYFQGTGAADDSGLPNDRFFAVRPEGSVSTLKIQRTERGDSAVYLCASSPGGTKNIQYFGAGTRLSVL.

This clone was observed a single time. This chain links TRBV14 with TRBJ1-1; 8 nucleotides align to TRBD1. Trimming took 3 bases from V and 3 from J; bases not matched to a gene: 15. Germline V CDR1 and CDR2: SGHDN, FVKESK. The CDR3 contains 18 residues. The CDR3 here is CASSQVTGAFYRDTEAFF. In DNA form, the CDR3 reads TGTGCCAGCAGCCAGGTGACAGGGGCCTTTTACCGGGACACTGAAGCTTTCTTT.

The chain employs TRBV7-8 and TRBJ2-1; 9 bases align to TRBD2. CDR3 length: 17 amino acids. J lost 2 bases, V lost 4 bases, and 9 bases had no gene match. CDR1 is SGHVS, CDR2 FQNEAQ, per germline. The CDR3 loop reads CASSSVGLADTYNEQFF. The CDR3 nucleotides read TGTGCCAGCAGCTCGGTGGGACTAGCCGATACCTACAATGAGCAGTTCTTC.

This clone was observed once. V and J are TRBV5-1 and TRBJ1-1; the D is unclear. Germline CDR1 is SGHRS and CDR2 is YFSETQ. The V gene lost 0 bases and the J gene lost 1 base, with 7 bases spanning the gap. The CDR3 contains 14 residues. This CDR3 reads CASSLERKNTEAFF. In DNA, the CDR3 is TGCGCCAGCAGCTTGGAGCGAAAGAACACTGAAGCTTTCTTT.

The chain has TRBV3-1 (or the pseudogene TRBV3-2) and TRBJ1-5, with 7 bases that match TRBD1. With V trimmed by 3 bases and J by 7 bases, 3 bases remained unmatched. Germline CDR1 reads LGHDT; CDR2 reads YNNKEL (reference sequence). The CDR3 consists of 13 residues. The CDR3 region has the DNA TGTGCCAGCAGCCAGCAGGGGGGCCAGCCCCAGCATTTT. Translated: CASSQQGGQPQHF.